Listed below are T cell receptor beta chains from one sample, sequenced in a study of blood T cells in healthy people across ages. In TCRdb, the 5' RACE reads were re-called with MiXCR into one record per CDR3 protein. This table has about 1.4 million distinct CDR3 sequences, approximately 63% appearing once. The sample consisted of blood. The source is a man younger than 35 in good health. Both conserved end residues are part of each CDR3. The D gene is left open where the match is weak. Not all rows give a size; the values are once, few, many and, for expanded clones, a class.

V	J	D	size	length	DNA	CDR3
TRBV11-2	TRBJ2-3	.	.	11	TGTGCCAGCAGCGAAGTAGATATGCAGTATTTT	CASSEVDMQYF
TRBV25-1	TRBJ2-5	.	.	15	TGTGCCAGCAGTGAATGGGCTAGCCCGCAAGAGACCCAGTACTTC	CASSEWASPQETQYF
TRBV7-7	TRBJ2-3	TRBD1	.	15	TGTGCTAGCAGCTTATCACAGGGGATGGCAGATACGCAGTATTTT	CASSLSQGMADTQYF
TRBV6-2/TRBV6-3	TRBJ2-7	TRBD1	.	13	TGTGCCAGCACTTTGGACAGGGACTACGAGCAGTACTTC	CASTLDRDYEQYF
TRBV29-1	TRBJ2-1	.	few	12	TGCAGCGTTGAAGGGGAAGCGGCTGAGCAGTTCTTC	CSVEGEAAEQFF
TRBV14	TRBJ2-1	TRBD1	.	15	TGTGCCAGCAGCCAAGTCGGGACAGGAGGCAATGAGCAGTTCTTC	CASSQVGTGGNEQFF
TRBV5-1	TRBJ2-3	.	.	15	TGCGCCAGCAGCTTAGCTCCCCAGAACACAGATACGCAGTATTTT	CASSLAPQNTDTQYF
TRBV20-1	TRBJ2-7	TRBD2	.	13	TGCAGTGCTAGTGTAGCGGGGGTTAATGAGCAGTACTTC	CSASVAGVNEQYF
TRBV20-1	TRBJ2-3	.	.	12	TGCAGTGCTAGAGACGGAACAGATACGCAGTATTTT	CSARDGTDTQYF
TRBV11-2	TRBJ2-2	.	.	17	TGTGCCAGCAGCGTTTCCTTTGCGCAATTAGGCACCGGGGAGCTGTTTTTT	CASSVSFAQLGTGELFF
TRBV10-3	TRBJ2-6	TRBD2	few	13	TGTGCCACGGGGGGTACCGGGGCCAACGTCCTGACTTTC	CATGGTGANVLTF
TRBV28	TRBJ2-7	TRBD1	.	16	TGTGCCAGCAGTTTAATGGGGACAGGGGACTCCTACGAGCAGTACTTC	CASSLMGTGDSYEQYF
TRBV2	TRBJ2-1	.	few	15	TGTGCCAGCAGTCTGACAAGTAGCTCCTACAATGAGCAGTTCTTC	CASSLTSSSYNEQFF
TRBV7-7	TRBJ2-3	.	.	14	TGTGCTAGCAGCTTAAACGAGGTGTCGGATACGCAGTATTTT	CASSLNEVSDTQYF